This section outlines one T cell receptor beta chain sequence together with its context. What it binds is not known. This PCR relied on a set of 60 Vbeta primers and 13 Jbeta primers. Clones were sequenced by immunoSEQ multiplex PCR, and TCRdb holds only the in-frame ones, with some missing. The sample consists of about 180,000 clones, around 80% of them appearing once. The sample belongs to a study of cytomegalovirus exposure and HLA in healthy donors. About the research overall: Clustering assigned 70% to 90% of the approximately 400 genotyped donors to the Caucasian-associated ancestry cluster.

General study results and limits: Highly shared sequence variants in one cluster were likely a sequencing artifact. In most subjects, TCR beta sequences reportedly gave accurate predictions of HLA-A and HLA-B alleles.

The sequence derives from a man younger than 30 in good health and CMV-seronegative. Sequencing input: PBMCs.

The chain's CDR3 is CASSLGQGITEAFF. CDR3 nucleotide sequence: TGTGCCAGCAGCTTGGGACAGGGGATCACTGAAGCTTTCTTT. The chain joins TRBV5-5 to TRBJ1-1; 8 positions match TRBD1. Germline lookup yields CDR1 SGHKS and CDR2 YYEKEE (reference sequence). With V trimmed by 0 bases and J by 4 bases, 2 bases remained unmatched. This CDR3 has 14 amino acids.